These T cell receptor beta chains were read from a single sample in a study of cytomegalovirus exposure and HLA in healthy donors. Produced via immunoSEQ multiplex PCR; TCRdb's table is partial and in-frame only. The sample includes some 120,000 clones, roughly 76% of them seen just once. Input material: PBMCs. The receptors here all came from a woman aged 40 to 50 in good health and CMV-seropositive. Both conserved end residues are trimmed from each CDR3.

ASSPTGDHYNEQF,TRBV6-5,TRBJ2-1
ASSLRNSGGPGDTQY,TRBV5-1,TRBJ2-3
ASSDSLAIAGDEQY,TRBV2,TRBJ2-7
ASSFQTGRGYT,TRBV6-5,TRBJ1-2
SAGQLHEKLF,TRBV29-1,TRBJ1-4
ASSLRGVEAF,TRBV28,TRBJ1-1
ASSPRRPRADTQY,TRBV6-5,TRBJ2-3
ASSGGQAREEKLF,TRBV6-1,TRBJ1-4
ATSTERGYGYT,TRBV15,TRBJ1-2
ASTLQGATDTQY,TRBV27,TRBJ2-3
ASSSFSGAEQY,TRBV5-6,TRBJ2-7
ASSSRAGDQPQH,TRBV5-6,TRBJ1-5
ASTRGAVTDTQY,TRBV10-2,TRBJ2-3
ASGLVLRGRDGYT,TRBV12-5,TRBJ1-2
ASRVSGTTVNWV,TRBV6-5,TRBJ2-1
ATSGGTISGNTIY,TRBV15,TRBJ1-3
ASSPVQSGASYEQY,TRBV6-6,TRBJ2-7
ASSQVDGTVMSWTGELF,TRBV4-1,TRBJ2-2
ASIARAGGNTIY,TRBV6-5,TRBJ1-3
ASSAQRSGNTIY,TRBV9,TRBJ1-3
SSLIAYEQY,TRBV20-1,TRBJ2-7
ASSVDSVGEQY,TRBV9,TRBJ2-7
ASSARTPGAQPQH,TRBV19,TRBJ1-5
ASRPTGGGSGTQY,TRBV5-1,TRBJ2-3
AWNRGSVDGYT,TRBV30,TRBJ1-2
ASSFKARDRGNEQF,TRBV7-8,TRBJ2-1
ASRRVNTEAF,TRBV6-5,TRBJ1-1
ASSLEDRVKAF,TRBV7-8,TRBJ1-1
AIRLAGAPGDTQY,TRBV10-3,TRBJ2-3
ASRMTGGLNEQY,TRBV5-4,TRBJ2-7
ASSEIRGASGYT,TRBV6-1,TRBJ1-2
ASRTGTGRGEQY,TRBV28,TRBJ2-7
ASSSGGWAF,TRBV6-6,TRBJ1-1
ASSQRRGGVETQY,TRBV2,TRBJ2-5
ASSRLLNTDTQY,TRBV4-2,TRBJ2-3
ASSDSTAGGETQY,TRBV25-1,TRBJ2-5
ASSPTPWTSVEQF,TRBV2,TRBJ2-1
ASRSTRGGPSGELF,TRBV4-1,TRBJ2-2
ASSQGAGGTEAF,TRBV4-1,TRBJ1-1
ASSLFPGLAGQETQY,TRBV7-2,TRBJ2-5